This TCR beta chain is from a study of blood T cell repertoires in COVID-19. Study details: Samples taken during acute and convalescent COVID-19 were collected in the United States, Italy and Spain.

Sequenced by immunoSEQ multiplex PCR; TCRdb stores in-frame clones only, minus some. The sample has 85,000 to 110,000 clones, around four fifths seen once. CDR3 size: 18 residues. Germline values: CDR1 MNHEY, CDR2 SMNVEV (reference sequence). V lost 2 bases, J lost 7 bases, and 21 bases lay in between. The material sequenced was peripheral blood. V and J are TRBV27 and TRBJ1-6, with D perhaps matching TRBD1 (6 bases). The TCR comes from a human donor in a cohort sampled during active COVID-19. CDR3 in amino acids: CASSLRGARFFGNSPLHF. CDR3 in DNA: TGTGCCAGCAGTTTACGGGGGGCCAGGTTCTTTGGCAATTCACCCCTCCACTTT.